This is a list of T cell receptor beta chains from one sample in a study of shared clonotypes between healthy human individuals. Method: immunoSEQ multiplex PCR; TCRdb's copy keeps in-frame clones and lacks some. This sample yields 640,000 or so clones, of which approximately 79% are seen a single time; about 1.8% belongs to the top ten. Sequencing used memory CD4+ T cells sorted from blood. The origin of the receptors is a woman aged 25 to 39 in good health. Both conserved end residues are part of each CDR3. D genes are given only for firm matches. Expanded clones get a size class; other rows say once, few or many, or leave the size out.

j_call | d_call | v_call | clone_size | cdr3_aa | cdr3_nt
TRBJ1-2 | NA | TRBV28 | many | CASSRYERGGYTF | TGTGCCAGCAGTCGCTACGAGCGTGGCGGCTACACCTTC
TRBJ1-4 | NA | TRBV28 | few | CASRGSANEKLFF | TGTGCCAGCAGGGGATCGGCTAATGAAAAACTGTTTTTT
TRBJ2-3 | NA | TRBV7-9 | NA | CASREGDTQYF | TGTGCCAGCAGGGAGGGGGATACGCAGTATTTT
TRBJ2-7 | TRBD1 | TRBV27 | few | CASSRQGTTFGYEQYF | TGTGCCAGCAGTAGACAGGGTACTACCTTTGGCTACGAGCAGTACTTC
TRBJ1-2 | NA | TRBV20-1 | once | CSAPFGGYTF | TGCAGTGCCCCCTTTGGAGGCTACACCTTC
TRBJ1-2 | NA | TRBV7-2 | NA | CASSSTGTQGGGYTF | TGTGCCAGCAGCTCTACCGGGACCCAAGGAGGCGGCTACACCTTC
TRBJ2-3 | NA | TRBV28 | few | CATTNSGKTDTQYF | TGTGCCACTACCAATAGCGGAAAAACAGATACGCAGTATTTT
TRBJ2-3 | NA | TRBV18 | NA | CASSPGEADTQYF | TGTGCCAGCTCACCCGGAGAGGCAGATACGCAGTATTTT
TRBJ2-6 | NA | TRBV2 | NA | CASTGLTSGANVLTF | TGTGCCAGCACAGGATTGACTTCTGGGGCCAACGTCCTGACTTTC
TRBJ1-1 | NA | TRBV19 | NA | CASSIAGDLGGFTEAFF | TGTGCCAGTAGTATAGCTGGGGACCTTGGGGGGTTCACTGAAGCTTTCTTT
TRBJ2-2 | NA | TRBV5-4 | NA | CASSFEGTGELFF | TGTGCCAGCAGCTTCGAAGGCACCGGGGAGCTGTTTTTT
TRBJ2-3 | TRBD2 | TRBV10-2 | NA | CASSDSGRGDTQYF | TGCGCCAGCAGTGACAGCGGGAGGGGAGATACGCAGTATTTT
TRBJ1-2 | NA | TRBV19 | few | CAIRARYGYTF | TGTGCCATAAGGGCTAGGTATGGCTACACCTTC
TRBJ1-4 | NA | TRBV9 | NA | CASSVGDPTNEKLFF | TGTGCCAGCAGCGTTGGGGACCCGACTAATGAAAAACTGTTTTTT
TRBJ2-5 | NA | TRBV5-1 | NA | CASSLAGEDQETQYF | TGCGCCAGCAGCTTGGCCGGAGAGGACCAAGAGACCCAGTACTTC
TRBJ2-3 | NA | TRBV7-3 | NA | CASSFRGGDTQYF | TGTGCCAGCAGCTTCCGCGGAGGAGATACGCAGTATTTT
TRBJ2-2 | TRBD2 | TRBV5-4 | NA | CASSFAQREMVGELFF | TGTGCCAGCAGCTTCGCTCAGCGGGAGATGGTCGGGGAGCTGTTTTTT
TRBJ2-3 | NA | TRBV7-6 | NA | CASSFKDLDTQYF | TGTGCCAGCAGCTTCAAAGATCTAGATACGCAGTATTTT
TRBJ2-7 | NA | TRBV18 | NA | CASSPKNEQYF | TGTGCCAGCTCACCAAAGAACGAGCAGTACTTC
TRBJ1-2 | NA | TRBV28 | NA | CASTEAGENNYGYTF | TGTGCCAGCACCGAGGCAGGGGAAAATAACTATGGCTACACCTTC
TRBJ2-1 | TRBD2 | TRBV30 | NA | CAWRTGTSGYNEQFF | TGTGCCTGGAGGACCGGGACTAGCGGATACAATGAGCAGTTCTTC
TRBJ1-5 | NA | TRBV28 | once | CASRYRDLNQPQHF | TGTGCCAGCAGGTACCGGGACCTAAATCAGCCCCAGCATTTT
TRBJ2-5 | NA | TRBV28 | NA | CASSFPPDTQYF | TGTGCCAGCAGTTTCCCGCCGGACACCCAGTACTTC
TRBJ2-2 | TRBD1 | TRBV7-9 | once | CASSPTGANTGELFF | TGTGCCAGCAGCCCGACAGGGGCGAACACCGGGGAGCTGTTTTTT
TRBJ1-4 | NA | TRBV11-2 | NA | CASSKVGTATNEKLFF | TGTGCCAGCAGCAAAGTGGGTACAGCAACTAATGAAAAACTGTTTTTT
TRBJ1-5 | NA | TRBV6-1 | NA | CASSEAGVYQPQHF | TGTGCCAGCAGTGAGGCAGGGGTCTATCAGCCCCAGCATTTT
TRBJ1-2 | NA | TRBV19 | NA | CASSIDIGTYRGYTF | TGTGCCAGTAGTATAGACATCGGGACTTATCGCGGCTACACCTTC
TRBJ2-6 | NA | TRBV30 | NA | CAWEPGANVLTF | TGTGCCTGGGAGCCGGGGGCCAACGTCCTGACTTTC
TRBJ2-4 | TRBD2 | TRBV11-2 | NA | CASSLAPEYRPREVIQYF | TGTGCCAGCAGCTTAGCGCCCGAGTATAGACCCCGGGAGGTTATTCAGTACTTC
TRBJ2-1 | TRBD1 | TRBV2 | few | CASRGTGQNEQFF | TGTGCCAGCAGAGGGACAGGGCAAAATGAGCAGTTCTTC
TRBJ2-7 | NA | TRBV28 | NA | CASLPPAPGYEQYF | TGTGCCTCACTACCCCCAGCGCCCGGCTACGAGCAGTACTTC
TRBJ1-1 | NA | TRBV27 | NA | CASSLSRNTEAFF | TGTGCCAGCAGTTTATCGAGAAACACTGAAGCTTTCTTT
TRBJ2-7 | NA | TRBV19 | NA | CASSPQMRGVDEQYF | TGTGCCAGTAGTCCCCAAATGAGGGGAGTCGACGAGCAGTACTTC
TRBJ1-5 | NA | TRBV5-3 | few | CARSWTDPFNQPQHF | TGTGCCAGAAGCTGGACAGATCCATTCAATCAGCCCCAGCATTTT
TRBJ1-6 | NA | TRBV11-2 | NA | CASSLGPSPLHF | TGTGCCAGCAGCTTAGGGCCCTCACCCCTCCACTTT
TRBJ2-3 | NA | TRBV5-1 | NA | CASSLSGHTDTQYF | TGCGCCAGCAGCTTAAGCGGACACACAGATACGCAGTATTTT
TRBJ2-5 | NA | TRBV7-7 | NA | CASSQNRETQYF | TGTGCCAGCAGCCAGAACCGAGAGACCCAGTACTTC
TRBJ2-2 | TRBD2 | TRBV5-6 | few | CASSLTSGSIRELFF | TGTGCCAGCAGCCTAACTAGCGGGAGTATTAGGGAGCTGTTTTTT
TRBJ1-5 | NA | TRBV19 | NA | CASSTGGQWNQPQHF | TGTGCCAGTAGTACCGGAGGACAGTGGAATCAGCCCCAGCATTTT
TRBJ1-1 | NA | TRBV19 | NA | CASEDRLMNTEAFF | TGTGCCAGTGAAGACAGGCTCATGAACACTGAAGCTTTCTTT
TRBJ2-2 | NA | TRBV7-3 | NA | CASSTYGARTGELFF | TGTGCCAGCAGCACCTATGGGGCGAGAACCGGGGAGCTGTTTTTT
TRBJ2-3 | NA | TRBV27 | NA | CASRTSFSTDTQYF | TGTGCCAGCAGAACTTCTTTTAGCACAGATACGCAGTATTTT